The 13 T cell receptor beta chains below all came from one sample that was sequenced in a study of blood T cell repertoires in COVID-19. The table came from immunoSEQ multiplex PCR; TCRdb's copy has only in-frame clones and leaves some out. The top ten hold less than 3.5% of the sample, which has about 180,000 clones, around 87% seen once. The sequenced material came from peripheral blood. These receptors came from a woman in her twenties or thirties with active or convalescent COVID-19.

The V call is TRBV4-1, the J call TRBJ1-5, with 7 nucleotides matching TRBD1. This CDR3 is built from 20 residues. In germline, CDR1 is MGHRA, CDR2 YSYEKL. V was pared by 0 bases and J by 4 bases, with 18 bases of the junction left unmatched. In DNA form, the CDR3 reads TGCGCCAGCAGCCAAGATGGGCGAGGGACAGACCTAACGAGGAATCAGCCCCAGCATTTT. The encoded protein is CASSQDGRGTDLTRNQPQHF.

This chain uses TRBV28 with TRBJ1-1; 7 nucleotides align to TRBD1. V lost 6 bases, J lost 6 bases, and 10 bases stayed unmatched. The CDR3 consists of 14 residues. The V gene's germline CDR1 is MDHEN and CDR2 SYDVKM. The CDR3 DNA reads as TGTGCCAGCAGCACCAGAACCAGGGGGGCTGAAGCTTTCTTT. Translating gives CASSTRTRGAEAFF.

This clone was detected only a few times. The chain uses TRBV30 and TRBJ1-1; D is undetermined. The CDR3 totals 11 residues. The V end lost 3 bases, the J end lost 0 bases, and 2 bases lay between the germline ends. From germline, CDR1 is GTSNPN and CDR2 SVGIG (reference sequence). The CDR3 coding sequence is TGTGCCTGGAGCATGAACACTGAAGCTTTCTTT. Translation gives CAWSMNTEAFF.

This clone appeared once. This chain links TRBV6-5 with TRBJ2-7; D remains unclear. From germline, CDR1 is MNHEY and CDR2 SVGAGI. Trimming took off 2 bases at V and 4 bases at J, with 9 bases between the two ends. The CDR3 is 13 amino acids. The CDR3 protein is CASSYGPLYEQYF. The CDR3 DNA reads TGTGCCAGCAGTTACGGCCCTCTGTACGAGCAGTACTTC.

This chain links TRBV19 with TRBJ1-1; D is perhaps TRBD1 (5 bases). Germline V gene data show CDR1 as LNHDA and CDR2 as SQIVND (reference sequence). This CDR3 contains 13 residues. Trimming took off 3 bases at V and 11 bases at J, with 16 bases between the two ends. CDR3 DNA sequence: TGTGCCAGTAGTATCGGAACAGGTCGCGAGGCTTTCTTT. It translates to CASSIGTGREAFF.

V and J are TRBV13 and TRBJ2-1, with D possibly TRBD2 on 5 matching bases. CDR3 length equals 17 residues. The V and J ends lost 2 bases and 4 bases respectively, with 18 bases between them. The germline gives CDR1 PRHDT, CDR2 FYEKMQ (reference sequence). The chain's CDR3 is CASSLSGLALAYNEQFF. The CDR3 nucleotides are TGTGCCAGCAGCTTAAGTGGCCTAGCTCTGGCGTACAATGAGCAGTTCTTC.

The J gene is TRBJ1-5, the V gene TRBV24-1; D unclear. The CDR3 runs to 10 residues. Germline V CDR1 and CDR2: KGHDR, SFDVKD. The V gene lost 8 bases and the J gene lost 4 bases, with 2 bases spanning the gap. The CDR3 region has the DNA TGTGCCACCATAAATCAGCCCCAGCATTTT. Protein sequence: CATINQPQHF.

V is TRBV14 and J is TRBJ2-3, with TRBD2 matching 9 bases. The CDR3 runs 14 residues. V lost 2 bases, J lost 7 bases, and 4 bases stayed unmatched. The germline gives CDR1 SGHDN, CDR2 FVKESK. CDR3: CASSQLSGGNTQYF. CDR3 sequence (DNA): TGTGCCAGCAGCCAACTAAGCGGGGGGAATACGCAGTATTTT.

This chain's CDR3 is CASSARTGGNNEQFF. CDR3 DNA sequence: TGCGCCAGCAGTGCAAGGACAGGAGGTAACAATGAGCAGTTCTTC. The chain has TRBV10-1 and TRBJ2-1, with 7 nucleotides matching TRBD1. V shed 4 bases and J 5 bases; nucleotides not matched to a gene: 8. The CDR3 has 15 residues. Germline V gene data show CDR1 as WNHNN and CDR2 as SYGVQD (reference sequence).

The CDR3 nucleotides read TGTGCCACCAGCAGCCTCCGGGACAGCTATGGCTACACCTTC. Translated, it gives CATSSLRDSYGYTF. The V gene is TRBV15, the J gene TRBJ1-2; 7 bases are a match to TRBD1. With 3 bases clipped from V and 4 bases from J, the junction kept 5 bases outside the gene matches. This CDR3 is built from 14 residues. CDR1 is LNHNV, CDR2 YYDKDF, per germline (reference sequence). Full variable domain (missing parts from reference TRBV15 and TRBJ1-2): DAMVIQNPRYQVTQFGKPVTLSCSQTLNHNVMYWYQQKSSQAPKLLFHYYDKDFNNEADTPDNFQSRRPNTSFCFLDIRSPGLGDTAMYLCATSSLRDSYGYTFGSGTRLTVV.

In its sample, this clone was seen a few times. CDR3 amino acids: CASSLAVHNSPLHF. The CDR3 nucleotides read TGTGCCAGCAGTTTGGCAGTCCATAATTCACCCCTCCACTTT. V usage is TRBV28 and J usage is TRBJ1-6; D unclear. The CDR3 runs to 14 residues. Germline V gene data show CDR1 as MDHEN and CDR2 as SYDVKM. Trimming cost V 3 bases and J 5 bases, with 8 bases left between them.

CDR3 bases: TGTGCCAGCAGGGGGCCCCTGTCGGGCAGAAACACCATATATTTT. The encoded protein is CASRGPLSGRNTIYF. The chain joins TRBV2 to TRBJ1-3; TRBD1 is a possible D gene (5 bases). Germline V gene lookup returns CDR1 SNHLY and CDR2 FYNNEI. The CDR3 is made up of 15 amino acids. With 6 bases removed from V and 5 bases from J, the gap between germline ends came to 17 bases.

This clone was picked up one time. V and J are TRBV28 and TRBJ1-2; possible D gene TRBD1, 6 bases. The germline gives CDR1 MDHEN, CDR2 SYDVKM. Trimming pared 7 bases from V and 4 bases from J, leaving 10 bases between. There are 12 residues in the CDR3. The CDR3 sequence: CASTSDSYGYTF. The DNA of the CDR3 is TGTGCCAGCACCTCGGACAGCTATGGCTACACCTTC.